These 28 T cell receptor beta chains came from one sample sequenced in a study of T cells in Graves' hyperthyroidism and ophthalmopathy (dated by TCRdb to about 2019). Library preparation was by multiplex PCR. The instrument was an Illumina HiSeq 2000. TCR beta CDR3 regions were amplified from RNA transcripts. A first-round RT-PCR of the TCR CDR3 used the HTBI primer set with the Qiagen OneStep RT-PCR kit. TCRdb reprocessing: public reads trimmed at Q25 with fastp, clones called with MiXCR, in-frame beta chains kept. Each CDR3 protein gets just one entry, which takes the most common genes and DNA from the rows behind it. This sample holds about 360,000 distinct CDR3 sequences; roughly an eighth were observed only once. 9.2% of the sample is held by the ten biggest clonotypes. Sequenced: blood. The receptors shown here come from a woman aged 18-29 years with Graves' hyperthyroidism.

This clonotype has ten or more counts. V usage is TRBV28 and J usage is TRBJ1-5, with 7 bases matching TRBD1. Germline lookup yields CDR1 MDHEN and CDR2 SYDVKM. The V and J ends lost 6 bases and 5 bases, in that order; junction bases with no gene match: 4. The CDR3 length is 13 residues. The CDR3 spells CASREDRDQPQHF. In DNA form, the CDR3 reads TGTGCCAGCAGAGAAGACAGGGATCAGCCCCAGCATTTT. Complete variable domain (other parts from reference TRBV28 and TRBJ1-5): DVKVTQSSRYLVKRTGEKVFLECVQDMDHENMFWYRQDPGLGLRLIYFSYDVKMKEKGDIPEGYSVSREKKERFSLILESASTNQTSMYLCASREDRDQPQHFGDGTRLSIL.

This clonotype appeared once. It may be a read error: a sequence one base away is much more abundant. The gene calls are TRBV5-6 and TRBJ2-2; 7 nucleotides line up with TRBD1. The ends lost 4 bases at V and 3 bases at J; junction bases unmatched: 12. This CDR3 is built from 17 residues. Germline V lookup: CDR1 SGHDT, CDR2 YYEEEE. The chain's CDR3 is CASSNTGVLSDTGELFF. The CDR3 nucleotides are TGTGCCAGCAGCAATACAGGGGTCCTATCGGACACCGGGGAGCTGTTTTTT.

This clonotype was picked up many times. The gene calls are TRBV30 and TRBJ2-1, with TRBD2 matching 9 bases. The CDR3 sequence is 17 residues long. V shed 3 bases, J shed 4 bases, and the junction held 13 bases outside the gene matches. The V gene's germline CDR1 is GTSNPN and CDR2 SVGIG (reference sequence). CDR3 nucleotide sequence: TGTGCCTGGAGATTAAGACTCTTAGCGGGAGTTTACAATGAGCAGTTCTTC. This encodes CAWRLRLLAGVYNEQFF.

At least ten counts were recorded for this clonotype. The DNA of the CDR3 is TGTGCCAGCGGGGCGAGCGCAGAGACCCAGTACTTC. Translation gives CASGASAETQYF. This rearrangement joins TRBV9 to TRBJ2-5; maybe TRBD1 (5 bases). This CDR3 contains 12 residues. The V end lost 7 bases, the J end lost 4 bases, and 11 bases lay between the germline ends. The V gene's germline CDR1 is SGDLS and CDR2 YYNGEE.

This clonotype was detected many times. The chain links TRBV2 to TRBJ1-6; D perhaps matches TRBD1 (6 bases). Germline CDR1 reads SNHLY; CDR2 reads FYNNEI. With 2 bases removed from V and 5 bases from J, the gap between germline ends came to 13 bases. This CDR3 is built from 16 residues. Here the CDR3 DNA reads TGTGCCAGCAGTGAACCCGGAAGGGGGGATAATTCACCCCTCCACTTT. Translation gives CASSEPGRGDNSPLHF. The entire variable domain, with the rest obtained from reference TRBV2 and TRBJ1-6, is as follows: EPEVTQTPSHQVTQMGQEVILRCVPISNHLYFYWYRQILGQKVEFLVSFYNNEISEKSEIFDDQFSVERPDGSNFTLKIRSTKLEDSAMYFCASSEPGRGDNSPLHFGNGTRLTVT.

This clonotype was counted many times. The V and J genes are TRBV15 and TRBJ1-1; 7 nucleotides align to TRBD1. Germline CDR1 and CDR2: LNHNV and YYDKDF (reference sequence). The ends lost 5 bases at V and 3 bases at J; junction bases unmatched: 9. The CDR3 totals 15 residues. The DNA for the CDR3 is TGTGCCACCAGCGGTGGGACAGAAGATTACACTGAAGCTTTCTTT. It yields the protein CATSGGTEDYTEAFF.

The table lists this clonotype with many counts. The chain links TRBV7-9 to TRBJ2-5, with D perhaps matching TRBD2 (6 bases). The CDR3 spans 15 residues. Germline-derived CDR1 and CDR2 are SEHNR and FQNEAQ (reference sequence). V was shortened by 5 bases and J by 4 bases, with 17 bases between the two germline ends. DNA for the CDR3: TGTGCCAGCAGCCCCGGGGGTTTCGGTGGAGAGACCCAGTACTTC. It is translated as CASSPGGFGGETQYF.

The table lists this clonotype with a few counts. V is TRBV10-3 and J is TRBJ2-3; D could derive from TRBD1 or TRBD2 (5 bases each). The CDR3 is 15 residues long. The V end was cut by 5 bases, the J end by 0 bases, with 12 bases between. In germline, CDR1 is ENHRY, CDR2 SYGVKD. The CDR3 here is CAISPGTPSTDTQYF. In nucleotides, the CDR3 is TGTGCCATCAGTCCCGGGACGCCGAGCACAGATACGCAGTATTTT.

This clonotype was recorded a few times. CDR3 region: CATSLSPPRPNTGELFF. Here the CDR3 DNA reads TGTGCCACCAGTCTGAGCCCTCCCAGGCCTAACACCGGGGAGCTGTTTTTT. V gene TRBV24-1 combines with J gene TRBJ2-2; D unclear. CDR3 length: 17 amino acids. V lost 6 bases, J lost 2 bases, and 18 bases lay in between. The germline CDR1 and CDR2 sequences are KGHDR and SFDVKD.

This clonotype was picked up many times. V is TRBV6-1 and J is TRBJ2-3; 8 bases agree with TRBD2. Losses at the gene ends were 6 bases for V and 6 bases for J; bases not matched to a gene: 14. In germline, CDR1 is MNHNS, CDR2 SASEGT. The CDR3 covers 16 residues. The CDR3 DNA reads TGTGCCAGCAGGGGCCTTAGCGGGGTCCCCGTGGATACGCAGTATTTT. It yields the protein CASRGLSGVPVDTQYF.

The sample holds a few counts of this clonotype. V and J are TRBV27 and TRBJ1-6; D is undetermined. The CDR3 length is 15 residues. V gave up 6 bases and J gave up 7 bases, with 16 bases separating them. Looked up from germline, CDR1 is MNHEY and CDR2 is SMNVEV (reference sequence). The CDR3 is CASSRLYTGNSPLHF. The CDR3 nucleotides are TGTGCCAGCAGCCGCCTTTACACGGGCAATTCACCCCTCCACTTT.

Many counts were recorded for this clonotype. V gene TRBV2 combines with J gene TRBJ2-7; a weak D match, TRBD2 (7 bases). V was shortened by 4 bases and J by 6 bases, with 16 bases between the two germline ends. The CDR3 covers 14 residues. CDR1 is SNHLY, CDR2 FYNNEI, per germline. The CDR3 loop is CASSGLGGPGEQYF. The DNA for the CDR3 is TGTGCCAGCAGTGGCCTCGGGGGGCCGGGCGAGCAGTACTTC.

This clonotype has a count of ten or more. V usage is TRBV28 and J usage is TRBJ2-3; 9 bases agree with TRBD2. CDR1 and CDR2 (germline): MDHEN, SYDVKM. The length of the CDR3 is 15 residues. The V segment lost 5 bases and the J segment 6 bases; nucleotides outside the gene matches: 9. Here the CDR3 DNA reads TGTGCCAGCAGTCCTCATAGCGGGGGCGGGGATACGCAGTATTTT. Translation gives CASSPHSGGGDTQYF.

This clonotype was observed many times. The J gene is TRBJ2-7, the V gene TRBV28, with TRBD2 matching 8 bases. CDR3 length: 12 amino acids. CDR1 is MDHEN, CDR2 SYDVKM, per germline. With V trimmed by 11 bases and J by 4 bases, 7 bases remained unmatched. The CDR3 here is CAVHGGVYEQYF. In DNA form, the CDR3 reads TGTGCCGTTCACGGGGGGGTTTACGAGCAGTACTTC.

The table lists this clonotype with a few counts. The rearrangement uses TRBV4-3 and TRBJ1-1; D ambiguous. Trimming stripped 7 bases from V and 0 bases from J, with 18 bases between. Per the germline V gene, CDR1 is LGHNA and CDR2 is YSLEER. CDR3 size: 16 residues. CDR3 protein: CASTPSATIVNTEAFF. The DNA of the CDR3 is TGCGCCAGCACCCCCTCTGCGACAATAGTGAACACTGAAGCTTTCTTT.

The V gene is TRBV4-2, the J gene TRBJ1-2; D gene uncertain. CDR3 length equals 14 residues. Trimming stripped 0 bases from V and 6 bases from J, with 11 bases between. CDR1 LGHNA and CDR2 YNFKEQ come from the germline V gene. Here the CDR3 reads CASSQEKEADGYTF. The CDR3 coding sequence is TGTGCCAGCAGCCAAGAAAAGGAGGCCGATGGCTACACCTTC.

This clonotype was recorded at least ten times. The V call is TRBV7-9, the J call TRBJ2-5; no clear D. CDR1 and CDR2 (germline): SEHNR, FQNEAQ (reference sequence). The CDR3 is made up of 16 amino acids. V lost 2 bases, J lost 2 bases, and 15 bases lay in between. In DNA, the CDR3 is TGTGCCAGCAGCTTATCGTCTGACCATAGTCAAGAGACCCAGTACTTC. It is translated as CASSLSSDHSQETQYF.

This clonotype was seen ten or more times. The V gene is TRBV27, the J gene TRBJ2-7, with D uncertain. This CDR3 is built from 14 residues. V lost 3 bases and J lost 2, with 11 bases in between. The germline V gene encodes CDR1 MNHEY and CDR2 SMNVEV (reference sequence). CDR3 sequence: CASSFGHSTYEQYF. The CDR3 bases are TGTGCCAGCAGTTTCGGGCACTCCACCTACGAGCAGTACTTC.

On this clonotype: A much larger clone differs from this one at a single base, so this may be a read error. The chain employs TRBV28 and TRBJ1-1, with D perhaps TRBD1 (5 bases). Germline V CDR1 and CDR2: MDHEN, SYDVKM. The CDR3 has 14 residues. Between the trimmed V and J ends, which lost 5 bases and 6 bases, there was a span of 16 bases. Here the CDR3 DNA reads TGTGCCAGCAGTCCCACCAGGGCGGTTGCTGAAGCTTTCTTT. Protein: CASSPTRAVAEAFF.

In the case of this clonotype: This may be a read error, as it is one base from a much larger clone. V and J are TRBV5-6 and TRBJ1-2; 7 bases align to TRBD1. Germline V gene sequence: CDR1 SGHDT, CDR2 YYEEEE. This CDR3 has 15 amino acids. CDR3 loop: CASSTGTENNYGHTF. As DNA, the CDR3 is TGTGCCAGCAGCACCGGGACAGAGAATAACTATGGCCACACCTTC.

This clonotype was found many times. The V gene is TRBV18, the J gene TRBJ1-2, with unresolved D. The CDR3 is made up of 12 amino acids. V was trimmed by 6 bases and J by 0 bases, leaving 5 bases between them. The germline gives CDR1 KGHSH, CDR2 LQKENI. The CDR3 reads CASSQANYGYTF. CDR3 sequence (DNA): TGTGCCAGCTCCCAAGCTAACTATGGCTACACCTTC.

This rearrangement joins TRBV5-1 to TRBJ2-1; no reliable D call. Trimming removed 1 base at V and 3 bases at J, with 11 bases between. In germline, CDR1 is SGHRS, CDR2 YFSETQ. CDR3 length: 15 residues. The CDR3 protein is CASSLPRPLYNEQFF. CDR3 sequence (DNA): TGCGCCAGCAGCTTGCCCCGGCCCCTCTACAATGAGCAGTTCTTC.

This clonotype has at least ten counts. The chain joins TRBV5-1 to TRBJ2-1; possible D gene TRBD2, 6 bases. There are 16 residues in the CDR3. Germline V CDR1 and CDR2: SGHRS, YFSETQ. V lost 1 base to trimming and J lost 4 bases, with 15 bases between them. The CDR3 loop reads CASSLMSWRVYNEQFF. CDR3 bases: TGCGCCAGCAGCTTGATGAGTTGGAGGGTTTACAATGAGCAGTTCTTC.

This clonotype was counted many times. The V call is TRBV6-1, the J call TRBJ1-5; D uncertain. The germline gives CDR1 MNHNS, CDR2 SASEGT. The CDR3 totals 14 residues. V lost 8 bases to trimming and J lost 1 base, with 12 bases between them. The CDR3 region has the DNA TGTGCCAGCGGGGAGTACGGAAGCAATCAGCCCCAGCATTTT. Its protein is CASGEYGSNQPQHF.

A remark on this clonotype: Given a much more abundant clone one base away, this may be a read error. The chain combines TRBV5-1 with TRBJ2-1, with TRBD2 matching 12 bases. Germline V gene lookup returns CDR1 SGHRS and CDR2 YFSETQ. The CDR3 runs 17 residues. CDR3 coding DNA: TGCGCCAGCAGTACCGCAGACACTAGCGGGGGGTTGAATGGGCAGTTCTTC. Translating gives CASSTADTSGGLNGQFF.

Many counts were recorded for this clonotype. The V call is TRBV6-1, the J call TRBJ2-3; 7 positions agree with TRBD1. The length of the CDR3 is 12 residues. CDR1 and CDR2 from the germline V gene are MNHNS and SASEGT. Unmatched junction bases numbered 4, after V lost 6 bases and J lost 7 bases. The CDR3 here is CASSPTGNTQYF. The CDR3 DNA reads as TGTGCCAGCAGCCCGACAGGGAATACGCAGTATTTT.

The sample holds many counts of this clonotype. The CDR3 sequence is CASSTVSSYEQYF. Here the CDR3 DNA reads TGTGCCAGCAGTACCGTCAGTTCCTACGAGCAGTACTTC. The rearrangement joins TRBV6-1 to TRBJ2-7; the D is unclear. The CDR3 runs to 13 residues. The germline V gene encodes CDR1 MNHNS and CDR2 SASEGT. V gave up 5 bases and J gave up 1 base, with 9 bases separating them.

The rearrangement uses TRBV4-1 and TRBJ2-5, with 10 bases that match TRBD1. Germline V gives CDR1 MGHRA, CDR2 YSYEKL. There are 19 residues in the CDR3. V lost 4 bases to trimming and J lost 1 base; unmatched junction nucleotides: 15. As DNA, the CDR3 is TGCGCCAGCAGCCGAAGCCCGGTGACAGGGGGCATCTCCCAAGAGACCCAGTACTTC. Its translation is CASSRSPVTGGISQETQYF.